Below are 26 T cell receptor beta chains sequenced from a single sample in a study of blood T cell repertoires in COVID-19. Sequenced by immunoSEQ multiplex PCR; TCRdb stores in-frame clones only, minus some. The sample records 50,000 to 70,000 clones, almost 80% being singletons. The sequenced sample was peripheral blood. The receptors come from a man in his sixties with acute or convalescent COVID-19.

The genes are TRBV9 and TRBJ2-2; TRBD1 agrees at 8 bases. The germline CDR1 and CDR2 sequences are SGDLS and YYNGEE. The trim removed 6 bases at V and 7 bases at J, leaving 11 bases unmatched. This CDR3 has 15 amino acids. This CDR3 is CASTRDRPGGGELFF. CDR3 sequence (DNA): TGTGCCAGCACGCGGGACAGGCCGGGTGGCGGGGAGCTGTTTTTT.

The gene calls are TRBV19 and TRBJ2-2, with TRBD1 matching 8 bases. Germline V gene sequence: CDR1 LNHDA, CDR2 SQIVND (reference sequence). The trim removed 6 bases at V and 5 bases at J, leaving 8 bases unmatched. The CDR3 contains 15 residues. CDR3 coding DNA: TGTGCCAGTAGGAACGGACAGGGAGCGACCGGGGAGCTGTTTTTT. This codes for CASRNGQGATGELFF.

The CDR3 protein is CASSPGGSRNTEAFF. The CDR3 DNA follows: TGTGCCAGCTCCCCGGGGGGGTCGCGGAACACTGAAGCTTTCTTT. The J gene is TRBJ1-1, the V gene TRBV18, with a weak D call TRBD1 (5 bases). Germline V lookup: CDR1 KGHSH, CDR2 LQKENI. The germline V and J ends were trimmed by 6 bases and 1 base, with 15 bases remaining between them. This CDR3 has 15 residues.

This rearrangement joins TRBV11-2 to TRBJ2-4; the D is unclear. Germline values: CDR1 SGHAT, CDR2 FQNNGV. The CDR3 extends over 12 amino acids. V dropped 6 bases and J dropped 4 bases, with 7 bases sitting between them. CDR3 loop: CASRGLKNIQYF. CDR3 DNA: TGTGCCAGCAGGGGCCTGAAAAACATTCAGTACTTC.

This clone was counted between two and nine times. The gene calls are TRBV29-1 and TRBJ1-1; D unresolved. Germline V lookup: CDR1 SQVTM, CDR2 ANQGSEA. Trimming left V 3 bases short and J 0 bases short, with 20 bases between. The CDR3 contains 17 residues. CDR3 loop: CSVDARGTHAMNTEAFF. The DNA for the CDR3 is TGCAGCGTTGACGCACGGGGTACCCATGCTATGAACACTGAAGCTTTCTTT. The entire variable domain, with the rest obtained from reference TRBV29-1 and TRBJ1-1, is as follows: SAVISQKPSRDICQRGTSLTIQCQVDSQVTMMFWYRQQPGQSLTLIATANQGSEATYESGFVIDKFPISRPNLTFSTLTVSNMSPEDSSIYLCSVDARGTHAMNTEAFFGQGTRLTVV.

This chain links TRBV5-8 with TRBJ1-5, with TRBD1 as a possible D gene (5 bases). The CDR3 has 14 amino acids. Germline CDR1 SGHTS, CDR2 YDEGEE. Trimming stripped 6 bases from V and 5 bases from J, with 15 bases between. The CDR3 region is CASIRRGTDQPQHF. The CDR3 coding sequence is TGTGCCAGCATCCGGCGGGGGACGGATCAGCCCCAGCATTTT.

This chain joins TRBV12-3 or TRBV12-4 and TRBJ2-7; D is unclear. This CDR3 contains 11 residues. Trimming took 3 bases from V and 2 from J, leaving 2 bases between them. The CDR3 spells CASSFTYEQYF. The CDR3 DNA is TGTGCCAGCAGTTTTACCTACGAGCAGTACTTC.

The chain uses TRBV14 and TRBJ2-1; 10 positions match TRBD2. Trimming removed 4 bases from V and 5 bases from J; junction bases left unmatched: 8. The CDR3 covers 16 residues. CDR1 SGHDN and CDR2 FVKESK come from the germline V gene. In nucleotides, the CDR3 is TGTGCCAGCAGCCGAATAACTAGCGGGGTAAACAATGAGCAGTTCTTC. Translating gives CASSRITSGVNNEQFF.

Remarks on this clone: Other DNA sequences in the same sample also yield this CDR3. The chain uses TRBV4-2 and TRBJ2-5; a weak D match, TRBD1 (5 bases). V was trimmed by 0 bases and J by 5 bases, leaving 13 bases between them. Per the germline V gene, CDR1 is LGHNA and CDR2 is YNFKEQ. This CDR3 contains 15 residues. CDR3 region: CASSQDGRVQETQYF. For the CDR3, the DNA is TGTGCCAGCAGCCAAGATGGCAGGGTACAGGAGACCCAGTACTTC.

This clone was counted a few times. The rearrangement joins TRBV10-3 to TRBJ2-1, with D maybe TRBD2 (5 bases). The ends were cut back, 0 bases at V and 6 bases at J, with 12 bases in the middle. Per the germline V gene, CDR1 is ENHRY and CDR2 is SYGVKD. The CDR3 is 15 residues long. Written as DNA, the CDR3 is TGTGCCATCAGTGAGTCGATCGGTGCGGGCAATGAGCAGTTCTTC. Translated: CAISESIGAGNEQFF.

This clone appeared a few times. In nucleotides, the CDR3 is TGTGCCAGCAGCTCGGAGGGAGATACGCAGTATTTT. This codes for CASSSEGDTQYF. V gene TRBV5-4 combines with J gene TRBJ2-3; a weak D match, TRBD2 (6 bases). The germline V gene encodes CDR1 SGHNT and CDR2 YYREEE (reference sequence). The CDR3 is 12 amino acids. V shed 3 bases and J shed 5 bases, with 7 bases lying between them.

This clone showed up just a few times. The chain uses TRBV7-9 and TRBJ1-6; 7 bases map to TRBD1. J gave up 8 bases and V 4 bases, and 11 bases lay outside the gene matches. Germline CDR1 and CDR2: SEHNR and FQNEAQ (reference sequence). The CDR3 totals 16 residues. The DNA for the CDR3 is TGTGCCAGCAGCTCCATAGGGGGCGAGGCGGATTCACCCCTCCACTTT. This codes for CASSSIGGEADSPLHF.

The CDR3 loop reads CASRLTSGGGKTQYF. CDR3 nucleotides: TGTGCCAGCAGACTAACTTCGGGGGGAGGAAAGACCCAGTACTTC. The rearrangement joins TRBV6-5 to TRBJ2-5; 7 bases map to TRBD2. Germline V gives CDR1 MNHEY, CDR2 SVGAGI. This CDR3 contains 15 residues. Trimming cost V 6 bases and J 6 bases; bases outside gene matches: 13.

The rearrangement uses TRBV30 and TRBJ1-4, with D unclear. Germline V gene data show CDR1 as GTSNPN and CDR2 as SVGIG (reference sequence). This CDR3 spans 12 amino acids. Deletions cut 0 bases from V and 5 bases from J, with 4 bases between. The CDR3 protein is CAWSVQNEKLFF. In nucleotides, the CDR3 is TGTGCCTGGAGTGTACAGAATGAAAAACTGTTTTTT.

The chain carries TRBV2 and TRBJ1-5; D is possibly TRBD1 (6 bases). CDR1 is SNHLY, CDR2 FYNNEI, per germline. The V end lost 8 bases, the J end lost 0 bases, and 11 bases lay between the germline ends. The CDR3 is made up of 14 amino acids. The CDR3 DNA follows: TGTGCCAGCGGGGACACCAATAGCAATCAGCCCCAGCATTTT. Its protein product is CASGDTNSNQPQHF.

This sequence joins TRBV7-9 and TRBJ2-1, with a possible D match to TRBD2 (7 bases). V lost 5 bases and J lost 6, with 20 bases in between. The CDR3 loop spans 16 amino acids. Germline lookup yields CDR1 SEHNR and CDR2 FQNEAQ (reference sequence). CDR3 in amino acids: CASSPPSRGAVNEQFF. As DNA, the CDR3 is TGTGCCAGCAGCCCCCCCAGCCGGGGGGCCGTCAATGAGCAGTTCTTC.

This clone came up many times. The chain links TRBV5-1 to TRBJ2-1; possible D gene TRBD2, 6 bases. Looked up from germline, CDR1 is SGHRS and CDR2 is YFSETQ. The CDR3 has 14 residues. The V end lost 4 bases, the J end lost 5 bases, and 13 bases lay between the germline ends. For the CDR3, the DNA is TGCGCCAGCAGCCGTCGCGGGACCGACAATGAGCAGTTCTTC. It specifies CASSRRGTDNEQFF.

The chain recombines TRBV7-9 with TRBJ1-1, with D possibly matching TRBD1 (5 bases). Trimming took 5 bases from V and 3 from J, leaving 16 bases between them. The CDR3 covers 15 residues. Germline assignment: CDR1 SEHNR and CDR2 FQNEAQ (reference sequence). The CDR3 protein is CASSLRGEGDTEAFF. CDR3 nucleotide sequence: TGTGCCAGCAGCCTTCGTGGTGAAGGGGACACTGAAGCTTTCTTT.

This clone was found once. V gene TRBV5-1 combines with J gene TRBJ2-5, with a weak D call TRBD2 (5 bases). The germline V gene encodes CDR1 SGHRS and CDR2 YFSETQ. The V end was cut by 1 base, the J end by 3 bases, with 10 bases between. The CDR3 loop spans 14 amino acids. The DNA of the CDR3 is TGCGCCAGCAGCTTGAGGTACGGGGAAGAGACCCAGTACTTC. This encodes CASSLRYGEETQYF. Combining the CDR3 with reference TRBV5-1 and TRBJ2-5 gives the whole variable domain KAGVTQTPRYLIKTRGQQVTLSCSPISGHRSVSWYQQTPGQGLQFLFEYFSETQRNKGNFPGRFSGRQFSNSRSEMNVSTLELGDSALYLCASSLRYGEETQYFGPGTRLLVL.

This sequence joins TRBV9 and TRBJ1-3; tentative D call: TRBD1 (5 bases). Germline-derived CDR1 and CDR2 are SGDLS and YYNGEE. V lost 3 bases and J 2 bases, leaving 12 bases between the germline ends. This CDR3 contains 15 residues. The DNA for the CDR3 is TGTGCCAGCAGCGCCCCCCAGGGAACTGGAAACACCATATATTTT. Translation: CASSAPQGTGNTIYF.

V gene TRBV25-1 combines with J gene TRBJ2-7; TRBD1 aligns across 8 bases. The length of the CDR3 is 13 residues. Losses at the gene ends were 4 bases for V and 5 bases for J; bases not matched to a gene: 4. The germline CDR1 and CDR2 sequences are MGHDK and SYGVNS. CDR3 nucleotides: TGTGCCAGCAGTGGGACAGGGAACCACGAGCAGTACTTC. It specifies CASSGTGNHEQYF.

The V gene is TRBV14, the J gene TRBJ1-1; D is unresolved. Germline V CDR1 and CDR2: SGHDN, FVKESK. The V gene lost 2 bases and the J gene lost 4 bases, with 14 bases spanning the gap. This CDR3 is built from 15 residues. CDR3 coding DNA: TGTGCCAGCAGCCAATGGGCCTCCTGGTTCACTGAAGCTTTCTTT. This sequence encodes CASSQWASWFTEAFF.

V gene TRBV5-4 combines with J gene TRBJ1-2; the D gene is possibly TRBD1 (5 bases). The CDR3 consists of 13 residues. V lost 4 bases to trimming and J lost 3 bases, with 10 bases between them. The germline CDR1 and CDR2 sequences are SGHNT and YYREEE (reference sequence). The CDR3 sequence is CASSPDTYYGYTF. The CDR3, as DNA: TGTGCCAGCAGCCCGGACACATACTATGGCTACACCTTC. Filled out from reference TRBV5-4 and TRBJ1-2, the complete variable domain reads ETGVTQSPTHLIKTRGQQVTLRCSSQSGHNTVSWYQQALGQGPQFIFQYYREEENGRGNFPPRFSGLQFPNYSSELNVNALELDDSALYLCASSPDTYYGYTFGSGTRLTVV.

The chain uses TRBV28 and TRBJ2-1; maybe TRBD1 (7 bases). The CDR3 spans 12 residues. The germline CDR1 and CDR2 sequences are MDHEN and SYDVKM. V dropped 6 bases and J dropped 9 bases, with 12 bases sitting between them. CDR3 residues: CASRGQGGEQFF. The DNA of the CDR3 is TGTGCCAGCAGGGGTCAGGGGGGTGAGCAGTTCTTC.

This clone has a handful of counts. The J gene is TRBJ2-7, the V gene TRBV4-1; 9 bases align to TRBD1. This CDR3 has 16 residues. J was trimmed by 3 bases and V by 0 bases; bases with no gene match: 6. Germline assignment: CDR1 MGHRA and CDR2 YSYEKL. The CDR3 sequence is CASSQEPTGGFYEQYF. The CDR3 coding sequence is TGCGCCAGCAGCCAAGAACCGACAGGGGGGTTCTACGAGCAGTACTTC.

This sequence joins TRBV7-9 and TRBJ1-4; maybe TRBD1 (6 bases). This CDR3 spans 14 amino acids. Deletions cut 5 bases from V and 1 base from J, with 8 bases between. Germline values: CDR1 SEHNR, CDR2 FQNEAQ (reference sequence). As DNA, the CDR3 is TGTGCCAGCAGCCCGACAGGAACTAATGAAAAACTGTTTTTT. Translating gives CASSPTGTNEKLFF.